These 30 T cell receptor beta chains originate from one sample sequenced in a study of graft-versus-host responses after intestinal transplantation. Profiled with immunoSEQ multiplex PCR; TCRdb holds only in-frame clones, not every one. Among tens of thousands of clones listed, more than 85% were seen once. Antigens for these TCRs are unknown. Sequences were derived from unstimulated CD8+ T cells sorted from spleen or lymph node cells, sampled before intestinal transplant. The receptors were sampled from a human donor who received an intestinal transplant.

The V gene is TRBV27, the J gene TRBJ2-1; 7 bases align to TRBD1. The length of the CDR3 is 13 residues. Germline V gene sequence: CDR1 MNHEY, CDR2 SMNVEV (reference sequence). V was pared by 6 bases and J by 3 bases, with 2 bases of the junction left unmatched. CDR3 sequence (DNA): TGTGCCAGCAGGGCAGGGGGCTACAATGAGCAGTTCTTC. This sequence encodes CASRAGGYNEQFF.

The rearrangement links TRBV30 to TRBJ2-3; the D gene is possibly TRBD1 (6 bases). V was pared by 4 bases and J by 1 base, with 15 bases between. This CDR3 spans 15 amino acids. Germline V CDR1 and CDR2: GTSNPN, SVGIG (reference sequence). The CDR3 DNA is TGTGCCTGGAATCCTACAGGGAAGGGCACAGATACGCAGTATTTT. This translates into CAWNPTGKGTDTQYF. The full variable domain, with the rest looked up from reference TRBV30 and TRBJ2-3, is SQTIHQWPATLVQPVGSPLSLECTVEGTSNPNLYWYRQAAGRGLQLLFYSVGIGQISSEVPQNLSASRPQDRQFILSSKKLLLSDSGFYLCAWNPTGKGTDTQYFGPGTRLTVL.

The rearrangement links TRBV5-1 to TRBJ2-7; 10 bases match TRBD1. The CDR3 is 16 amino acids. V dropped 0 bases and J dropped 2; count of bases not matched to a gene: 5. Germline V gene lookup returns CDR1 SGHRS and CDR2 YFSETQ. CDR3 bases: TGCGCCAGCAGCTTGGCGGGACAGGGGCTTACCTACGAGCAGTACTTC. It yields the protein CASSLAGQGLTYEQYF.

This chain joins TRBV2 and TRBJ1-1; no definite D call. This CDR3 comprises 12 residues. Germline V gives CDR1 SNHLY, CDR2 FYNNEI. V was trimmed by 10 bases and J by 7 bases, leaving 16 bases between them. CDR3 protein: CATGGLYSEAFF. The DNA for the CDR3 is TGTGCCACCGGAGGGCTTTACAGTGAAGCTTTCTTT.

The chain has TRBV7-8 and TRBJ1-4; TRBD1 matches 7 bases. Germline V gene sequence: CDR1 SGHVS, CDR2 FQNEAQ. With V trimmed by 5 bases and J by 5 bases, 8 bases remained unmatched. There are 15 residues in the CDR3. This chain's CDR3 is CASSPLGTVNEKLFF. Written as DNA, the CDR3 is TGTGCCAGCAGCCCTCTGGGGACAGTGAATGAAAAACTGTTTTTT. The full variable domain, completed using reference TRBV7-8 and TRBJ1-4, is GAGVSQSPRYKVAKRGQDVALRCDPISGHVSLFWYQQALGQGPEFLTYFQNEAQLDKSGLPSDRFFAERPEGSVSTLKIQRTQQEDSAVYLCASSPLGTVNEKLFFGSGTQLSVL.

J is TRBJ2-3 and V is TRBV7-2; D is unresolved. V was pared by 5 bases and J by 9 bases, with 15 bases between. CDR1 is SGHTA, CDR2 FQGNSA, per germline. CDR3 length: 13 amino acids. The CDR3: CASSQWARETQYF. DNA of the CDR3: TGTGCCAGCAGCCAGTGGGCGAGAGAAACGCAGTATTTT.

The chain carries TRBV5-6 and TRBJ2-2; D call uncertain. V was clipped by 3 bases and J by 3 bases, with 9 bases between them. CDR1 is SGHDT, CDR2 YYEEEE, per germline. This CDR3 contains 14 residues. CDR3 amino acids: CASSSESHTGELFF. CDR3 bases: TGTGCCAGCAGCTCGGAGTCCCACACCGGGGAGCTGTTTTTT.

The V call is TRBV4-3, the J call TRBJ2-5; 14 bases are shared with TRBD2. Germline trimming cut 1 base from V and 5 bases from J; bases unmatched to any gene: 0. From germline, CDR1 is LGHNA and CDR2 YSLEER. This CDR3 is built from 15 residues. The chain's CDR3 is CASSQGLAGGETQYF. DNA for the CDR3: TGCGCCAGCAGCCAAGGACTAGCGGGGGGGGAGACCCAGTACTTC.

The chain combines TRBV19 with TRBJ2-7; 7 bases fit TRBD1. V lost 1 base, J lost 0 bases, and 3 bases stayed unmatched. Germline-derived CDR1 and CDR2 are LNHDA and SQIVND (reference sequence). The CDR3 sequence is 15 residues long. In nucleotides, the CDR3 is TGTGCCAGTAGTATAGCCGGGGACAGCTCCTACGAGCAGTACTTC. It codes for CASSIAGDSSYEQYF.

The chain employs TRBV19 and TRBJ2-2, with a weak D call TRBD2 (7 bases). Germline CDR1 and CDR2: LNHDA and SQIVND (reference sequence). The CDR3 runs 16 residues. V shed 2 bases and J shed 6 bases, with 16 bases lying between them. This CDR3 is CASSIIWGGLSGELFF. The CDR3 DNA sequence: TGTGCCAGTAGTATAATATGGGGGGGGCTTTCCGGGGAGCTGTTTTTT.

Of note for this clone: This specimen includes other DNA sequences encoding the same CDR3. The J gene is TRBJ2-3, the V gene TRBV19, with TRBD2 matching over 11 bases. J gave up 3 bases and V 8 bases, and 1 base lay outside the gene matches. Germline V CDR1 and CDR2: LNHDA, SQIVND (reference sequence). The CDR3 length is 13 residues. CDR3 amino acids: CASLAGGTDTQYF. DNA for the CDR3: TGTGCCAGTTTAGCGGGGGGGACAGATACGCAGTATTTT.

The rearrangement links TRBV9 to TRBJ2-6; D is uncertain. The V gene's germline CDR1 is SGDLS and CDR2 YYNGEE. V was cut by 4 bases and J by 0 bases, with 11 bases left in between. The CDR3 contains 16 residues. The CDR3 region has the DNA TGTGCCAGCAGCCTCCCTCAGTCCTCTGGGGCCAACGTCCTGACTTTC. Translated, it gives CASSLPQSSGANVLTF.

The CDR3: CAWSLDRNEQFF. Here the CDR3 DNA reads TGTGCCTGGAGTCTAGACCGCAATGAGCAGTTCTTC. The chain uses TRBV30 and TRBJ2-1; unclear D gene. CDR3 length: 12 residues. V lost 2 bases and J 6 bases, leaving 8 bases between the germline ends. Germline V gene data show CDR1 as GTSNPN and CDR2 as SVGIG (reference sequence).

The chain combines TRBV7-8 with TRBJ2-2; 7 nucleotides match TRBD1. Unmatched junction bases numbered 0, after V lost 2 bases and J lost 6 bases. This CDR3 has 13 residues. Per germline, CDR1 SGHVS and CDR2 FQNEAQ. CDR3: CASSLTGAGELFF. For the CDR3, the DNA is TGTGCCAGCAGCTTAACAGGGGCCGGGGAGCTGTTTTTT.

The chain uses TRBV4-1 and TRBJ2-7; D is unresolved. CDR1 is MGHRA and CDR2 is YSYEKL in the germline V gene. The germline V and J ends were trimmed by 0 bases and 4 bases, with 7 bases remaining between them. The CDR3 is made up of 13 amino acids. CDR3 coding DNA: TGCGCCAGCAGCCAAGATCCCAGGTACGAGCAGTACTTC. As protein: CASSQDPRYEQYF.

The sample holds one count of this clone. V is TRBV27 and J is TRBJ2-3; maybe TRBD2 (6 bases). This CDR3 is built from 14 residues. The germline V gene encodes CDR1 MNHEY and CDR2 SMNVEV (reference sequence). The V gene lost 3 bases and the J gene lost 8 bases, with 15 bases spanning the gap. CDR3 nucleotides: TGTGCCAGCAGTTTTGGTAGCGGTGCGGGTACGCAGTATTTT. It codes for CASSFGSGAGTQYF.

The count of this clone is one. V and J are TRBV11-3 and TRBJ2-7; 10 bases match TRBD1. Germline V gene data show CDR1 as SGHNT and CDR2 as YENEEA. J lost 2 bases, V lost 5 bases, and 6 bases had no gene match. CDR3 length: 15 residues. CDR3: CASSIGQGGTYEQYF. CDR3 bases: TGTGCCAGCAGCATAGGACAGGGGGGTACCTACGAGCAGTACTTC. Looking up the rest from reference TRBV11-3 and TRBJ2-7 gives the full variable domain: EAGVVQSPRYKIIEKKQPVAFWCNPISGHNTLYWYLQNLGQGPELLIRYENEEAVDDSQLPKDRFSAERLKGVDSTLKIQPAELGDSAVYLCASSIGQGGTYEQYFGPGTRLTVT.

CDR3 sequence: CASSVGAGDEQYF. The CDR3 bases are TGTGCCAGCAGCGTAGGGGCAGGGGACGAGCAGTACTTC. The chain uses TRBV9 and TRBJ2-7; the D gene is possibly TRBD1 (6 bases). This CDR3 is 13 amino acids long. V was shortened by 0 bases and J by 5 bases, with 9 bases between the two germline ends. Germline V lookup: CDR1 SGDLS, CDR2 YYNGEE.

The chain is built from TRBV5-6 and TRBJ2-1; 9 positions agree with TRBD2. J lost 4 bases, V lost 0 bases, and 14 bases had no gene match. This CDR3 is built from 19 residues. The V gene's germline CDR1 is SGHDT and CDR2 YYEEEE. The CDR3 loop is CASSLANWRGGLDYNEQFF. The CDR3 DNA sequence: TGTGCCAGCAGCTTGGCCAACTGGCGGGGGGGCCTGGATTACAATGAGCAGTTCTTC.

The chain couples TRBV7-8 to TRBJ1-5; D is ambiguous. The germline V gene has CDR1 SGHVS and CDR2 FQNEAQ. Trimming left V 2 bases short and J 10 bases short, with 12 bases between. CDR3 length: 13 amino acids. CDR3 sequence reads: CASSLSPLEPQHF. The CDR3, as DNA: TGTGCCAGCAGCTTAAGCCCGCTAGAACCCCAGCATTTT.

The genes are TRBV4-3 and TRBJ2-3; 8 bases map to TRBD2. The CDR3 covers 18 residues. V gave up 2 bases and J gave up 5 bases; unmatched junction bases: 15. Germline V gene data show CDR1 as LGHNA and CDR2 as YSLEER. CDR3 loop: CASSQSPAVGGGVDTQYF. DNA for the CDR3: TGCGCCAGCAGCCAATCTCCCGCTGTCGGGGGGGGCGTAGATACGCAGTATTTT.

This clone was found once. This rearrangement joins TRBV7-2 to TRBJ2-7, with TRBD1 as a possible D gene (6 bases). The CDR3 runs to 14 residues. Germline CDR1 is SGHTA and CDR2 is FQGNSA. The V and J ends lost 5 bases and 4 bases respectively, with 15 bases between them. CDR3 amino acids: CASSPPDSSYEQYF. CDR3 sequence (DNA): TGTGCCAGCAGCCCGCCGGACAGTTCGTACGAGCAGTACTTC.

This chain uses TRBV5-6 with TRBJ2-5; no clear D. CDR3 length equals 14 residues. Germline V gene sequence: CDR1 SGHDT, CDR2 YYEEEE. Trimming stripped 2 bases from V and 2 bases from J, with 10 bases between. CDR3 loop: CASSLGEVQETQYF. The CDR3 bases are TGTGCCAGCAGCTTAGGTGAGGTGCAAGAGACCCAGTACTTC.

This clone was seen a single time. CDR3 sequence reads: CASSLSLGDEAFF. The CDR3 DNA reads TGTGCCAGCAGTTTATCCCTCGGAGATGAAGCTTTCTTT. The chain employs TRBV27 and TRBJ1-1; D is uncertain. With 0 bases removed from V and 7 bases from J, the gap between germline ends came to 9 bases. Germline CDR1 and CDR2: MNHEY and SMNVEV (reference sequence). CDR3 length equals 13 residues.

The chain couples TRBV9 to TRBJ1-4; D is uncertain. V lost 3 bases and J 0 bases, leaving 9 bases between the germline ends. CDR1 is SGDLS, CDR2 YYNGEE, per germline. CDR3 length equals 15 residues. DNA of the CDR3: TGTGCCAGCAGCGAAACGGGTGCAACTAATGAAAAACTGTTTTTT. Its translation: CASSETGATNEKLFF.

The V gene is TRBV9, the J gene TRBJ2-5; TRBD1 matches 7 bases. CDR3 length equals 14 residues. V was pared by 3 bases and J by 1 base, with 3 bases of the junction left unmatched. Germline V gene sequence: CDR1 SGDLS, CDR2 YYNGEE. CDR3 in amino acids: CASSGNRGQETQYF. The CDR3 coding sequence is TGTGCCAGCAGCGGAAACAGGGGCCAAGAGACCCAGTACTTC.

V usage is TRBV21-1 and J usage is TRBJ2-7; the table assigns TRBD1, which was not confirmed against the DNA. TRBV21-1 is an annotated pseudogene. This CDR3 comprises 17 residues. The CDR3 DNA follows: TGTGCCAGCTTCACCATCCTGGGGGCAGCCAGCTCCTACGAGCAGTACTTC. It specifies CASFTILGAASSYEQYF.

The chain combines TRBV4-1 with TRBJ2-1; maybe TRBD1 (6 bases). This CDR3 has 18 residues. Trimming shortened V by 0 bases and J by 6 bases, and 21 bases separated the two germline ends. Germline CDR1 MGHRA, CDR2 YSYEKL. The CDR3 region is CASSQERATGIGVNEQFF. The DNA of the CDR3 is TGCGCCAGCAGCCAAGAGAGAGCCACAGGGATCGGGGTCAATGAGCAGTTCTTC.

The chain recombines TRBV27 with TRBJ1-1; a possible D gene is TRBD1 (6 bases). The V and J ends lost 2 bases and 7 bases respectively, with 8 bases between them. The V gene's germline CDR1 is MNHEY and CDR2 SMNVEV (reference sequence). The CDR3 length is 12 residues. In nucleotides, the CDR3 is TGTGCCAGCAGTTTAACCAGGGGTGAAGCTTTCTTT. It encodes CASSLTRGEAFF.

The chain uses TRBV27 and TRBJ1-2; 11 nucleotides align to TRBD1. The V segment lost 4 bases and the J segment 4 bases; nucleotides outside the gene matches: 14. Germline values: CDR1 MNHEY, CDR2 SMNVEV (reference sequence). The CDR3 spans 18 residues. The CDR3 bases are TGTGCCAGCAGTTCGCAACTCGTTCGGACAGGGGGCCCCTATGGCTACACCTTC. Its translation: CASSSQLVRTGGPYGYTF.